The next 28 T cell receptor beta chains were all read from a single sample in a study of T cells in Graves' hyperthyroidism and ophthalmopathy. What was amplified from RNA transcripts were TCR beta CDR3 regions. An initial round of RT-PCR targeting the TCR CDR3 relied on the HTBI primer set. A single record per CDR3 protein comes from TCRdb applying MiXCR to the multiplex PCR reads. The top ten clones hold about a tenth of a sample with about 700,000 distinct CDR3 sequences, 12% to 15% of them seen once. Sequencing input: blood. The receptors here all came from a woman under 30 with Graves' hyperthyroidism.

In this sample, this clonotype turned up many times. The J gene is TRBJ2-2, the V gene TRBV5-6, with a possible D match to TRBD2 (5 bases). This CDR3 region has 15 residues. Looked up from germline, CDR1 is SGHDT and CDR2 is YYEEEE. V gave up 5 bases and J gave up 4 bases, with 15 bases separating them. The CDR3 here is CASSRGRGSTGELFF. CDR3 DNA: TGTGCCAGCAGTCGAGGTCGGGGTAGCACCGGGGAGCTGTTTTTT.

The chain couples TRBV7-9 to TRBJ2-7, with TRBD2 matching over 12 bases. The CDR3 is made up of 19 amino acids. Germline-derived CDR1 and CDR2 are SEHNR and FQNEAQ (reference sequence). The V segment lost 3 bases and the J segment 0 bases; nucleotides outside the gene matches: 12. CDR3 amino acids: CASSLWRLAGVSPSYEQYF. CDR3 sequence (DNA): TGTGCCAGCAGCTTGTGGCGACTAGCGGGAGTGTCTCCCTCCTACGAGCAGTACTTC.

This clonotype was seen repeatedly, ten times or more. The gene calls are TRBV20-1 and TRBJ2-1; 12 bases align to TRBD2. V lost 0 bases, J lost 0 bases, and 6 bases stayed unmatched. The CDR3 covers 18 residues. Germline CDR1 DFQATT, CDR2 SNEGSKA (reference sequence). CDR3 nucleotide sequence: TGCAGTGCTAGAGATCCTAGCGGGAGGGGGGGCTCCTACAATGAGCAGTTCTTC. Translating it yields CSARDPSGRGGSYNEQFF.

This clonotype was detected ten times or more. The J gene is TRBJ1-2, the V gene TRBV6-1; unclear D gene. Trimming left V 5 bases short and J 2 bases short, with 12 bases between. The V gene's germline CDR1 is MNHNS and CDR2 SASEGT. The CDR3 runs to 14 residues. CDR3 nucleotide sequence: TGTGCCAGCAGTTCCCGAGGAGCCAACTATGGCTACACCTTC. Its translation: CASSSRGANYGYTF.

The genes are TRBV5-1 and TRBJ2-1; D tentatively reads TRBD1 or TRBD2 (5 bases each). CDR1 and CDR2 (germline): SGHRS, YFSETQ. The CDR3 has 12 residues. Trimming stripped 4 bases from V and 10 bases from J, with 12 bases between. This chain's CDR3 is CASSRSRDEQFF. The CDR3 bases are TGCGCCAGCAGCCGCAGCCGGGACGAGCAGTTCTTC.

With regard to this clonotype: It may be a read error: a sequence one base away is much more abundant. This chain's CDR3 is CASSYVAGANEQYF. CDR3 DNA sequence: TGTGCCAGCAGTTACGTTGCGGGAGCCAATGAGCAGTACTTC. V and J are TRBV6-5 and TRBJ2-1; TRBD2 matches at 7 bases. With the DNA end fitting TRBJ2-7 better, the J assignment may be wrong. Germline CDR1 reads MNHEY; CDR2 reads SVGAGI. This CDR3 comprises 14 residues.

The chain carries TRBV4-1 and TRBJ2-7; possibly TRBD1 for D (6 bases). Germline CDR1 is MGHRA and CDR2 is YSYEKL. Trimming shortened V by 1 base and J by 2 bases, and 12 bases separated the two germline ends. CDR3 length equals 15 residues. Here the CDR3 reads CASSQVRGTPYEQYF. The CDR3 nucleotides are TGCGCCAGCAGCCAAGTCAGGGGTACTCCCTACGAGCAGTACTTC.

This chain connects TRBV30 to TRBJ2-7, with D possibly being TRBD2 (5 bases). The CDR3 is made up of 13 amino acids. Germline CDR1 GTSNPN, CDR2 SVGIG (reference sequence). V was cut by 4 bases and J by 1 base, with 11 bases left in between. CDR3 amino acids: CAWTREVSYEQYF. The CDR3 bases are TGTGCCTGGACCCGGGAAGTATCCTACGAGCAGTACTTC.

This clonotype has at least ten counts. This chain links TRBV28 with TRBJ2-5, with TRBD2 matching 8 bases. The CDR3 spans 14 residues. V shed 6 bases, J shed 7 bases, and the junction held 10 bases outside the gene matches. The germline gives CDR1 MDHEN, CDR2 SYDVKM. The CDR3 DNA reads TGTGCCAGCAGACGCTCCACTAGCGGCGGGACCCAGTACTTC. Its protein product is CASRRSTSGGTQYF.

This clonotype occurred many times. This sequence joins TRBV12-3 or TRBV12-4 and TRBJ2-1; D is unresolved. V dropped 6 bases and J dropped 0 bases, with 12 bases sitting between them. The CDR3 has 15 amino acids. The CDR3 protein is CASRSEDHSYNEQFF. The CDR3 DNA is TGTGCCAGCAGGTCCGAAGACCACTCCTACAATGAGCAGTTCTTC.

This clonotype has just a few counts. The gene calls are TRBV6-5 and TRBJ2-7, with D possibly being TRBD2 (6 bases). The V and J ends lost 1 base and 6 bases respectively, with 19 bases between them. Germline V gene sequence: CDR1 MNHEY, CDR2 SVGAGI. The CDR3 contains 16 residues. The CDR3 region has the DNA TGTGCCAGCAGTTACTGGGGGGATCAACCCCACCCCGAGCAGTACTTC. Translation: CASSYWGDQPHPEQYF.

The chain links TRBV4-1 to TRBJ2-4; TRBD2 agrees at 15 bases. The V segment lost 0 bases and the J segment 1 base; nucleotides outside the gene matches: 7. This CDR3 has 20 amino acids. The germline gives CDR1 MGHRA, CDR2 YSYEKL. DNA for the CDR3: TGCGCCAGCAGCCAAGACGGACTAGCGGGAGGGTCGAGGGCCAAAAACATTCAGTACTTC. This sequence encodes CASSQDGLAGGSRAKNIQYF.

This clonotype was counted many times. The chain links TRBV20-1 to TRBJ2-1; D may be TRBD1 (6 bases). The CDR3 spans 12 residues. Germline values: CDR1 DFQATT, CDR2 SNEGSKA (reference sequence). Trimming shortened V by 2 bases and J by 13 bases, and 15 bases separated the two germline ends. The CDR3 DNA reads TGCAGTGCTAGACCAGCAGGGGCGATCCAGTTCTTC. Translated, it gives CSARPAGAIQFF.

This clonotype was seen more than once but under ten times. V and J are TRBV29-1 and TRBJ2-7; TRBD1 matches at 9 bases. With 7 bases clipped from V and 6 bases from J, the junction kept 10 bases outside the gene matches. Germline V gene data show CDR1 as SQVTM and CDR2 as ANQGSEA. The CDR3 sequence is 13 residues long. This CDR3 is CSAGGTGFSEQYF. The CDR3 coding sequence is TGCAGCGCCGGAGGGACAGGGTTCTCCGAGCAGTACTTC.

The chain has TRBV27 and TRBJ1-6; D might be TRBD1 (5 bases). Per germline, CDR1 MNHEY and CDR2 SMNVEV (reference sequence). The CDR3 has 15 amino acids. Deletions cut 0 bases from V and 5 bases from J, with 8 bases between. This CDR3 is CASSLSGTHNSPLHF. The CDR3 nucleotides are TGTGCCAGCAGTTTATCGGGGACCCATAATTCACCCCTCCACTTT.

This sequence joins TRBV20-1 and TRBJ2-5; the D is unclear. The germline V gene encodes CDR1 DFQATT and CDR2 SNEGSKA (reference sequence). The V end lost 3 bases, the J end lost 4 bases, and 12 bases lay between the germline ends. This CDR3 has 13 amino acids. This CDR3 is CSARDQPGETQYF. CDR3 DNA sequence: TGCAGTGCTAGGGACCAGCCGGGAGAGACCCAGTACTTC.

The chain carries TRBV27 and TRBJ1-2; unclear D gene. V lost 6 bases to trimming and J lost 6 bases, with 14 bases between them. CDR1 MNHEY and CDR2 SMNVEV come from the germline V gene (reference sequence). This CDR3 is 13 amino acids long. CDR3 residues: CASSLDRLDGYTF. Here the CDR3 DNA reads TGTGCCAGCAGCCTGGACCGACTTGATGGCTACACCTTC.

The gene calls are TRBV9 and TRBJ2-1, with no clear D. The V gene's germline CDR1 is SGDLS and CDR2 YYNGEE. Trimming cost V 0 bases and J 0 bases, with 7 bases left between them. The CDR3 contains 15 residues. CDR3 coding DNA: TGTGCCAGCAGCGTAGTGGGAACCTCCTACAATGAGCAGTTCTTC. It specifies CASSVVGTSYNEQFF.

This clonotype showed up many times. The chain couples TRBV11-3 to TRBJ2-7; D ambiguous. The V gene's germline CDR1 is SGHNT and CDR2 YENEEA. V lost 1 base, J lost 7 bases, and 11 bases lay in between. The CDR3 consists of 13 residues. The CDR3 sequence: CASSLARPGEQYF. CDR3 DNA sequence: TGTGCCAGCAGCTTAGCCAGGCCTGGGGAGCAGTACTTC.

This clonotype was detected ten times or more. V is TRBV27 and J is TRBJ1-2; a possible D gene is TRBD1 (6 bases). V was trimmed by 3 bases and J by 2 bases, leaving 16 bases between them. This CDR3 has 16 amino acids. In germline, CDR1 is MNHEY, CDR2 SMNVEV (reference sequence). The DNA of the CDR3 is TGTGCCAGCAGTTTTTCCGGGGGCATATTCAACTATGGCTACACCTTC. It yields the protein CASSFSGGIFNYGYTF.

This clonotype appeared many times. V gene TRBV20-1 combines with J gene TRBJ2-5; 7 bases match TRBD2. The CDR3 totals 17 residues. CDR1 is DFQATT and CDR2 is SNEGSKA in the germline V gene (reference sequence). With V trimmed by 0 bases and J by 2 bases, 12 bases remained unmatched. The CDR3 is CSARDFLAGRGQETQYF. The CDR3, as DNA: TGCAGTGCTAGAGATTTCTTGGCGGGGAGGGGACAAGAGACCCAGTACTTC.

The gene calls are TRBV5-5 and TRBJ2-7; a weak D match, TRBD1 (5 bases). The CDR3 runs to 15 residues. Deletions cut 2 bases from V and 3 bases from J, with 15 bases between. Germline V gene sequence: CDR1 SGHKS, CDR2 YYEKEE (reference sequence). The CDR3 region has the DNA TGTGCCAGCAGCTTTGTTCATGGTCAGGGCTACGAGCAGTACTTC. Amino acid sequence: CASSFVHGQGYEQYF.

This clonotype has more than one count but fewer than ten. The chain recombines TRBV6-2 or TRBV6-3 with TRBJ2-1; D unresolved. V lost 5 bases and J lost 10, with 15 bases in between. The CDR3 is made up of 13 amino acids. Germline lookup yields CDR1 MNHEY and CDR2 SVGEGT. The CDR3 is CASSLGPPREQFF. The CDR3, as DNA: TGTGCCAGCAGTCTAGGCCCCCCCAGAGAGCAGTTCTTC.

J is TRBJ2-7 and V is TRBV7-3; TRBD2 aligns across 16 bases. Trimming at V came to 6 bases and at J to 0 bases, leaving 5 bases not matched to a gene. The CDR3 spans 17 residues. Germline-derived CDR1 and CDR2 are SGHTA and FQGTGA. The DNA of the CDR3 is TGTGCCAGCAGGACGGGACTAGCGGGAGGGAGCTCCTACGAGCAGTACTTC. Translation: CASRTGLAGGSSYEQYF.

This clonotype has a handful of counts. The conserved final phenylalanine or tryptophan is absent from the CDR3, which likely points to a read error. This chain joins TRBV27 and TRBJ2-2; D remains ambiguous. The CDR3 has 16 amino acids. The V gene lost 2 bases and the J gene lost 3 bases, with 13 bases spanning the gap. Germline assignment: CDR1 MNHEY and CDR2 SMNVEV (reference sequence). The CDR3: CASSLGPPPYTGELFL. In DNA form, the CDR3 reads TGTGCCAGCAGTTTAGGGCCCCCCCCCTACACCGGGGAGCTGTTTCTT.

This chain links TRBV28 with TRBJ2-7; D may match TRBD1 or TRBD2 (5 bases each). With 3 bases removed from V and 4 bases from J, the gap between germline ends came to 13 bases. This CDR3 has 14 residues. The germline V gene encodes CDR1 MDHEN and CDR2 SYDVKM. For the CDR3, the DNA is TGTGCCAGCAGTTTTAGAGGGGCCAGGTACGAGCAGTACTTC. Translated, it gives CASSFRGARYEQYF.

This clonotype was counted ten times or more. Here the CDR3 DNA reads TGCAGTGCAACGCCATTAACACGCGAAGAGGGTGCCCAGTACTTC. It codes for CSATPLTREEGAQYF. The chain has TRBV20-1 and TRBJ2-5, with D perhaps TRBD2 (5 bases). There are 15 residues in the CDR3. Germline CDR1 and CDR2: DFQATT and SNEGSKA (reference sequence). The ends were cut back, 6 bases at V and 9 bases at J, with 26 bases in the middle.

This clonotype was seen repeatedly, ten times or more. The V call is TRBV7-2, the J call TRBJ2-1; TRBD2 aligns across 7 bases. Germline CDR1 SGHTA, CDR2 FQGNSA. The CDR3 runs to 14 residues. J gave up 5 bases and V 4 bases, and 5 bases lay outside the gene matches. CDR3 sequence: CASSSRTRNNEQFF. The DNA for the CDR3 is TGTGCCAGCAGCTCCCGGACTAGAAACAATGAGCAGTTCTTC.